This T cell receptor (beta chain) is from a study of shared clonotypes between healthy human individuals. Only in-frame clones appear in the TCRdb table, and some are missing; sequencing was by immunoSEQ multiplex PCR. The sample holds about 2 million clones, approximately 94% seen once. CDR1 is LNHNV, CDR2 YYDKDF, per germline (reference sequence). The CDR3 contains 15 residues. The V end was cut by 5 bases, the J end by 4 bases, with 15 bases between. In the naive CD8 group, cells lacked CD45RO and were positively selected for CCR7, so terminally differentiated effector memory CD45RA+ cells were left out. All the donors were Caucasian adults who lived in Nashville, Tennessee.

What was sequenced was naive CD8+ T cells sorted from blood. This TCR came from a man aged 18 to 35 in good health. The V call is TRBV15, the J call TRBJ1-5, with a weak D call TRBD1 (5 bases). The CDR3 bases are TGTGCCACCAGCGAAGACCCGGGGGGTAATCAGCCCCAGCATTTT. Its protein is CATSEDPGGNQPQHF.